These 24 T cell receptor beta chains originate from one sample sequenced in a study of beta chain features in type 1 diabetes. Expressed TCRB transcripts were sequenced after all isolated RNA was converted to cDNA. Clones were sequenced by immunoSEQ multiplex PCR, and TCRdb holds only the in-frame ones, with some missing. The table has 140,000 or so clones, about 9.4% seen once. The sample was naive CD4+ T cells from blood. Receptors were obtained from a man aged 18 to 30 in good health.

This clone was counted between two and nine times. The chain has TRBV18 and TRBJ2-3, with unresolved D. Deletions cut 4 bases from V and 6 bases from J, with 11 bases between. The germline V gene encodes CDR1 KGHSH and CDR2 LQKENI. This CDR3 is 13 amino acids long. CDR3 residues: CASSLFREDTQYF. The CDR3 DNA is TGTGCCAGCTCACTTTTCCGAGAGGATACGCAGTATTTT.

Comments on this clone: An end of the junction differs from the germline gene, which may be a read error. This chain uses TRBV6-5 with TRBJ2-7; 9 bases match TRBD1. Per the germline V gene, CDR1 is MNHEY and CDR2 is SVGAGI. There are 12 residues in the CDR3. The CDR3: CASTYRGREQYF. In nucleotides, the CDR3 is TGTGCCAGCACTTACAGGGGGCGTGAGCAGTACTTC.

This clone has a count of ten or more. The chain couples TRBV4-3 to TRBJ2-3; 10 bases align to TRBD2. CDR1 LGHNA and CDR2 YSLEER come from the germline V gene. The CDR3 is 16 residues long. With 0 bases clipped from V and 4 bases from J, the junction kept 4 bases outside the gene matches. The CDR3 sequence is CASSQDAAGGPDTQYF. In DNA form, the CDR3 reads TGCGCCAGCAGCCAAGATGCAGCGGGGGGGCCAGATACGCAGTATTTT.

This clone showed up just a few times. V gene TRBV5-1 combines with J gene TRBJ2-5, with 9 nucleotides matching TRBD2. This CDR3 spans 15 amino acids. The V gene's germline CDR1 is SGHRS and CDR2 YFSETQ. V trimming: 0 bases; J trimming: 4 bases; junction bases outside the gene matches: 4. CDR3 protein: CASSLDLAGRETQYF. The CDR3 DNA reads TGCGCCAGCAGCTTGGATCTAGCGGGGAGAGAGACCCAGTACTTC.

The chain couples TRBV4-3 to TRBJ1-5; D may be TRBD1 (6 bases). From germline, CDR1 is LGHNA and CDR2 YSLEER. V lost 2 bases and J 6 bases, leaving 14 bases between the germline ends. The CDR3 totals 15 residues. This CDR3 reads CASSQTTGLGQPQHF. The CDR3 DNA reads TGCGCCAGCAGCCAAACCACAGGGTTGGGTCAGCCCCAGCATTTT.

V and J are TRBV5-1 and TRBJ2-3; D unresolved. V was trimmed by 0 bases and J by 0 bases, leaving 8 bases between them. This CDR3 is built from 15 residues. Germline values: CDR1 SGHRS, CDR2 YFSETQ. The CDR3 protein is CASSLAVQSTDTQYF. The DNA of the CDR3 is TGCGCCAGCAGCTTGGCGGTACAGAGCACAGATACGCAGTATTTT.

Turning to this clone: This specimen includes other DNA sequences encoding the same CDR3. The V gene is TRBV28, the J gene TRBJ2-7; the match to TRBD2 covers 12 bases. V shed 6 bases, J shed 2 bases, and the junction held 2 bases outside the gene matches. CDR3 length: 14 amino acids. Looked up from germline, CDR1 is MDHEN and CDR2 is SYDVKM. CDR3 DNA: TGTGCCAGCAGGAGACTAGCGGGAGCCTACGAGCAGTACTTC. Its translation is CASRRLAGAYEQYF.

This clone appeared a few times. The chain combines TRBV30 with TRBJ1-5; possible D gene TRBD1, 6 bases. Germline V CDR1 and CDR2: GTSNPN, SVGIG (reference sequence). The CDR3 extends over 13 amino acids. Trimming cost V 5 bases and J 0 bases, with 8 bases left between them. CDR3 region: CAWGQYSNQPQHF. CDR3 DNA: TGTGCCTGGGGACAGTATAGCAATCAGCCCCAGCATTTT.

This chain joins TRBV5-1 and TRBJ2-5; 7 bases line up with TRBD1. CDR1 and CDR2 (germline): SGHRS, YFSETQ. There are 15 residues in the CDR3. J lost 4 bases, V lost 0 bases, and 6 bases had no gene match. CDR3 coding DNA: TGCGCCAGCAGCTTGGGACAGGGACATGGAGAGACCCAGTACTTC. Residues: CASSLGQGHGETQYF.

The V and J genes are TRBV6-1 and TRBJ2-3; D remains ambiguous. The CDR3 loop spans 11 amino acids. V lost 5 bases to trimming and J lost 3 bases, with 3 bases between them. Germline V gives CDR1 MNHNS, CDR2 SASEGT. CDR3 DNA sequence: TGTGCCAGCAGTCAGACAGATACGCAGTATTTT. Encoded protein: CASSQTDTQYF.

In its sample, this clone was seen a few times. The J gene is TRBJ1-2, the V gene TRBV2, with TRBD1 matching over 12 bases. CDR3 length: 14 amino acids. Germline trimming cut 7 bases from V and 7 bases from J; bases unmatched to any gene: 7. CDR1 is SNHLY, CDR2 FYNNEI, per germline. CDR3 DNA sequence: TGTGCCAGCATTCCGGGACAGGGGGCTGTTGGCTACACCTTC. This translates into CASIPGQGAVGYTF.

This clone was seen ten or more times. V usage is TRBV4-3 and J usage is TRBJ2-3; 11 bases align to TRBD2. Germline V gives CDR1 LGHNA, CDR2 YSLEER. This CDR3 has 17 amino acids. Unmatched junction bases numbered 8, after V lost 4 bases and J lost 2 bases. In DNA form, the CDR3 reads TGCGCCAGCAGCCGGTTATTGACTAGCGGGGCCACAGATACGCAGTATTTT. This encodes CASSRLLTSGATDTQYF.

This clone was detected a few times. V and J are TRBV7-3 and TRBJ2-1; the match to TRBD2 covers 8 bases. Germline V lookup: CDR1 SGHTA, CDR2 FQGTGA. V shed 5 bases and J 4 bases; nucleotides not matched to a gene: 7. The CDR3 totals 15 residues. The DNA for the CDR3 is TGTGCCAGCAGCCCTGCGGGGGGCCTGTACAATGAGCAGTTCTTC. Translated: CASSPAGGLYNEQFF.

This clone was counted at least ten times. The gene calls are TRBV30 and TRBJ2-5; TRBD1 might be the D (5 bases). This CDR3 contains 13 residues. Trimming removed 3 bases from V and 3 bases from J, with 11 bases in between. Per the germline V gene, CDR1 is GTSNPN and CDR2 is SVGIG (reference sequence). CDR3 sequence: CAWSLGAEETQYF. The CDR3 nucleotides read TGTGCCTGGAGCCTAGGGGCGGAAGAGACCCAGTACTTC. Looking up the rest from reference TRBV30 and TRBJ2-5 gives the full variable domain: SQTIHQWPATLVQPVGSPLSLECTVEGTSNPNLYWYRQAAGRGLQLLFYSVGIGQISSEVPQNLSASRPQDRQFILSSKKLLLSDSGFYLCAWSLGAEETQYFGPGTRLLVL.

The gene calls are TRBV9 and TRBJ1-2; D not certain. The CDR3 runs 17 residues. V was shortened by 4 bases and J by 0 bases, with 19 bases between the two germline ends. Germline V gives CDR1 SGDLS, CDR2 YYNGEE. CDR3 sequence reads: CASSSRLVGGPNYGYTF. CDR3 nucleotides: TGTGCCAGCAGCTCGAGACTCGTGGGTGGCCCTAACTATGGCTACACCTTC.

This clone was counted between two and nine times. This chain connects TRBV7-2 to TRBJ2-2; 8 bases match TRBD1. CDR1 and CDR2 from the germline V gene are SGHTA and FQGNSA. Losses at the gene ends were 1 base for V and 5 bases for J; bases not matched to a gene: 3. This CDR3 is 15 amino acids long. CDR3 residues: CASSLGTGSTGELFF. CDR3 nucleotide sequence: TGTGCCAGCAGCTTAGGGACAGGGTCGACCGGGGAGCTGTTTTTT.

The chain links TRBV6-1 to TRBJ2-7; 11 bases align to TRBD2. Germline loops: CDR1 MNHNS, CDR2 SASEGT. Trimming took 5 bases from V and 3 from J; bases not matched to a gene: 9. The CDR3 sequence is 16 residues long. The CDR3 DNA reads TGTGCCAGCAGTAAAGGCGGGACTAGCGGTATCTACGAGCAGTACTTC. It encodes CASSKGGTSGIYEQYF.

This clone came up a few times. The chain carries TRBV14 and TRBJ1-4, with D hard to call. Germline CDR1 and CDR2: SGHDN and FVKESK. CDR3 length equals 13 residues. V was trimmed by 6 bases and J by 8 bases, leaving 13 bases between them. The CDR3 nucleotides read TGTGCCAGCAGTTTTTCGGTATACGAAAAACTGTTTTTT. Translating it yields CASSFSVYEKLFF. The full variable domain, its missing parts supplied by reference TRBV14 and TRBJ1-4, is EAGVTQFPSHSVIEKGQTVTLRCDPISGHDNLYWYRRVMGKEIKFLLHFVKESKQDESGMPNNRFLAERTGGTYSTLKVQPAELEDSGVYFCASSFSVYEKLFFGSGTQLSVL.

V gene TRBV7-9 combines with J gene TRBJ2-2; weak D call: TRBD1 (5 bases). CDR3 length: 15 amino acids. The germline V gene encodes CDR1 SEHNR and CDR2 FQNEAQ (reference sequence). The V gene lost 3 bases and the J gene lost 4 bases, with 12 bases spanning the gap. The CDR3 coding sequence is TGTGCCAGCAGCTTCACCCAGGGAATCACCGGGGAGCTGTTTTTT. Translating it yields CASSFTQGITGELFF.

CDR3 bases: TGTGCCAGCTCACCGGGACTAGCGGGGGGTCGGGCAGATACGCAGTATTTT. Protein sequence: CASSPGLAGGRADTQYF. The chain joins TRBV18 to TRBJ2-3, with 15 bases aligning to TRBD2. The germline CDR1 and CDR2 sequences are KGHSH and LQKENI. CDR3 length: 17 amino acids. The V segment lost 3 bases and the J segment 4 bases; nucleotides outside the gene matches: 5.

CDR3 in amino acids: CASSLEARGTDTQYF. CDR3 DNA sequence: TGCGCCAGCAGCTTGGAAGCACGGGGCACAGATACGCAGTATTTT. The V call is TRBV5-1, the J call TRBJ2-3; unclear D gene. CDR3 length equals 15 residues. The ends were cut back, 0 bases at V and 1 base at J, with 9 bases in the middle. The germline V gene encodes CDR1 SGHRS and CDR2 YFSETQ.

The V gene is TRBV4-1, the J gene TRBJ2-7; TRBD1 agrees at 10 bases. V was pared by 0 bases and J by 4 bases, with 3 bases of the junction left unmatched. The CDR3 is 15 amino acids. Looked up from germline, CDR1 is MGHRA and CDR2 is YSYEKL. CDR3 in amino acids: CASSQEDRGYYEQYF. DNA for the CDR3: TGCGCCAGCAGCCAAGAGGACAGGGGGTATTACGAGCAGTACTTC.

This clone has a handful of counts. The junction departs from germline at one end; a sequencing error may be responsible. This rearrangement joins TRBV9 to TRBJ2-5; TRBD1 aligns across 9 bases. Looked up from germline, CDR1 is SGDLS and CDR2 is YYNGEE. This CDR3 is built from 14 residues. DNA for the CDR3: TGTGCCAGCAACGTAGGGACAGGGAAAGAGACCCAGTACTTC. Encoded protein: CASNVGTGKETQYF. Full variable domain (outside the CDR3, taken from reference TRBV9 and TRBJ2-5): DSGVTQTPKHLITATGQRVTLRCSPRSGDLSVYWYQQSLDQGLQFLIQYYNGEERAKGNILERFSAQQFPDLHSELNLSSLELGDSALYFCASNVGTGKETQYFGPGTRLLVL.

This chain joins TRBV5-8 and TRBJ2-7; D not resolved. V lost 0 bases and J lost 7, with 14 bases in between. CDR1 is SGHTS, CDR2 YDEGEE, per germline. The CDR3 sequence is 14 residues long. CDR3 sequence (DNA): TGTGCCAGCAGCTTGGAGGTCAGGCGTACTGAGCAGTACTTC. It encodes CASSLEVRRTEQYF.